This TCR beta chain was recorded in a study of T cell responses to AZD1222 COVID-19 vaccine. Findings and limits, study-wide: Sampling captured repertoires only after the peak T cell response. Close to half of spike-specific TCRs reportedly recognize unmutated variant regions. Donors were mostly white British, more females; clonal diversity possibly underestimated.

Sequencing was performed with immunoSEQ multiplex PCR; in TCRdb, only in-frame clones are kept and a portion is missing. The data contain about 160,000 clones, approximately 90% of them singletons. Details on this clone: Its target is not known.

The CDR3 is 14 residues long. CDR1 MGHDK and CDR2 SYGVNS come from the germline V gene. The V gene end was trimmed by 3 bases and the J gene end by 7 bases; junction bases not matched to a gene: 7. The V gene is TRBV25-1, the J gene TRBJ1-1; 8 bases are shared with TRBD1. This clonotype originated in an adult who received the AZD1222 COVID-19 vaccine. The starting material was peripheral blood, obtained 28 days after the second AZD1222 dose. CDR3 in DNA: TGTGCCAGCAGTGATCCGGGACAGGCTTTTGAAGCTTTCTTT. It specifies CASSDPGQAFEAFF.